Included here is one T cell receptor (beta chain) sequence, with context. The record originates from a study of blood T cell repertoires in COVID-19. Profiling relied on immunoSEQ multiplex PCR, and the TCRdb table lists in-frame clones only, not all of them. The sample gives 250,000 to 350,000 clones, around 85% of which show up once; 1.4% to 1.5% is in the top ten. CDR3 size: 14 residues. The germline V gene encodes CDR1 SGHTA and CDR2 FQGTGA. Trimming left V 0 bases short and J 2 bases short, with 8 bases between. Sequenced material: peripheral blood. The J gene is TRBJ2-7, the V gene TRBV7-3; the D is unclear. The sequence was collected from a human donor with COVID-19, enrolled during active disease. The donor label of this sample is uncertain. The CDR3 DNA sequence: TGTGCCAGCAGCTTAACTGGGCCTACCTACGAGCAGTACTTC. Its protein is CASSLTGPTYEQYF.